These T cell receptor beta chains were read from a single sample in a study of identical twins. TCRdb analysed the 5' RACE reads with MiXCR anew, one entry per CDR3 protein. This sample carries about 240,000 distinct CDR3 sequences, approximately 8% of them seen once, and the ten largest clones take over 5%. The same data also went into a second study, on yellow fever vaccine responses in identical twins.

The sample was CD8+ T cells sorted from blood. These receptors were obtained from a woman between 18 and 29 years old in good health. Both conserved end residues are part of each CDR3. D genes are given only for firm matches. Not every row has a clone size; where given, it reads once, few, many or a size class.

CASSSRPGTNTGELFF,TGTGCCAGCAGTTCACGTCCCGGGACTAACACCGGGGAGCTGTTTTTT,TRBV28,TRBJ2-2,NA,NA
CATSDSKDGATNEKLFF,TGTGCCACCAGTGATTCTAAGGACGGTGCAACTAATGAAAAACTGTTTTTT,TRBV24-1,TRBJ1-4,NA,NA
CASSVAGSGSRDEQFF,TGTGCCAGCAGCGTAGCGGGTAGCGGGAGTAGAGATGAGCAGTTCTTC,TRBV9,TRBJ2-1,NA,TRBD2
CASSLAVAGGIQETQYF,TGCGCCAGCAGCTTGGCCGTAGCAGGGGGGATCCAAGAGACCCAGTACTTC,TRBV5-1,TRBJ2-5,many,NA
CSARVEGMDTEAFF,TGCAGTGCTAGAGTGGAGGGAATGGACACTGAAGCTTTCTTT,TRBV20-1,TRBJ1-1,few,NA
CASSSPGQFLNTEAFF,TGTGCCAGCAGTTCACCCGGACAGTTCTTGAACACTGAAGCTTTCTTT,TRBV25-1,TRBJ1-1,many,NA
CASREWAGELFF,TGTGCCAGCAGGGAGTGGGCCGGGGAGCTGTTTTTT,TRBV28,TRBJ2-2,NA,NA
CSVDGRKGSYNEQFF,TGCAGCGTTGACGGGAGAAAGGGCTCCTACAATGAGCAGTTCTTC,TRBV29-1,TRBJ2-1,NA,NA
CASSLGDRGLPGELFF,TGCGCCAGCAGCTTGGGAGACAGAGGGTTACCCGGGGAGCTGTTTTTT,TRBV5-1,TRBJ2-2,few,NA
CASSALGPSGYNEQFF,TGTGCCAGCAGTGCGTTAGGGCCTAGCGGATACAATGAGCAGTTCTTC,TRBV12-3/TRBV12-4,TRBJ2-1,few,TRBD2
CASSLFNGRVNTGELFF,TGTGCCAGCAGTTTGTTTAATGGCCGGGTGAACACCGGGGAGCTGTTTTTT,TRBV28,TRBJ2-2,few,NA
CASSLSPGGADTQYF,TGTGCCAGCAGCTTATCCCCTGGAGGGGCAGATACGCAGTATTTT,TRBV7-7,TRBJ2-3,NA,NA
CASSRPPTGNTEAFF,TGCGCCAGCAGCCGACCTCCGACAGGGAACACTGAAGCTTTCTTT,TRBV4-1,TRBJ1-1,NA,NA
CATGEDSGYEQYF,TGTGCCACCGGAGAGGACAGCGGCTACGAGCAGTACTTC,TRBV7-9,TRBJ2-7,NA,NA
CASSFPIDLVSNEQFF,TGTGCCAGCAGCTTCCCCATCGATTTAGTAAGCAATGAGCAGTTCTTC,TRBV7-9,TRBJ2-1,NA,NA
CASRSSLGQGQFF,TGTGCCAGCAGGTCCTCACTGGGACAGGGACAGTTCTTC,TRBV12-3/TRBV12-4,TRBJ2-1,many,TRBD1
CATSDSWTSGAF,TGTGCCACCAGTGATTCTTGGACTAGCGGGGCCTTC,TRBV24-1,TRBJ2-1,few,TRBD2
CASSFHREGLYEQYF,TGTGCCAGCAGCTTTCACCGGGAGGGCCTCTACGAGCAGTACTTC,TRBV13,TRBJ2-7,few,TRBD2
CASRGPPPYEQYF,TGTGCCAGCAGGGGTCCGCCACCCTACGAGCAGTACTTC,TRBV9,TRBJ2-7,many,NA
CASDPSGSYEQYF,TGTGCTAGTGACCCATCAGGGTCCTACGAGCAGTACTTC,TRBV12-5,TRBJ2-7,few,NA
CSADGGGLDNEQFF,TGCAGTGCAGACGGCGGGGGGCTCGACAATGAGCAGTTCTTC,TRBV20-1,TRBJ2-1,few,TRBD2
CASSLSRGGEKLFF,TGTGCCAGCAGTTTAAGTCGGGGTGGTGAAAAACTGTTTTTT,TRBV28,TRBJ1-4,few,NA
CASSLRVAGSASNEQFF,TGTGCCAGCAGCTTAAGGGTAGCAGGGAGTGCAAGCAATGAGCAGTTCTTC,TRBV7-9,TRBJ2-1,NA,NA
CASRPIVSLAGAGLADTQYF,TGTGCCAGCAGACCTATCGTCAGTCTAGCGGGAGCGGGTTTGGCAGATACGCAGTATTTT,TRBV28,TRBJ2-3,many,TRBD2
CASSARLATSTDTQYF,TGTGCCAGCAGCGCGCGACTAGCGACTAGCACAGATACGCAGTATTTT,TRBV9,TRBJ2-3,NA,TRBD2
CASSLSSVWNEQFF,TGTGCCAGCAGTTTATCGAGCGTGTGGAATGAGCAGTTCTTC,TRBV27,TRBJ2-1,NA,NA
CASSTRYTGELFF,TGTGCCAGCAGTACTAGGTACACCGGGGAGCTGTTTTTT,TRBV7-8,TRBJ2-2,many,NA
CSVGGGDGIDTGELFF,TGCAGCGTTGGCGGAGGGGACGGTATCGACACCGGGGAGCTGTTTTTT,TRBV29-1,TRBJ2-2,many,NA
CATSRDPRLTSGLFRSGELFF,TGTGCCACCAGCAGAGATCCTCGCCTGACTAGCGGGCTTTTTCGGTCCGGGGAGCTGTTTTTT,TRBV15,TRBJ2-2,few,TRBD2
CASSLFAGVTPAGELFF,TGTGCCAGCAGCTTATTTGCGGGCGTTACCCCGGCCGGGGAGCTGTTTTTT,TRBV7-6,TRBJ2-2,NA,NA
CASNLGLAGPWGETQYF,TGTGCCAGCAACCTGGGACTAGCGGGCCCCTGGGGGGAGACCCAGTACTTC,TRBV28,TRBJ2-5,NA,TRBD2
CASSESILAGVTDTQYF,TGCGCCAGCAGTGAGTCCATATTAGCGGGAGTAACAGATACGCAGTATTTT,TRBV10-2,TRBJ2-3,many,TRBD2
CSASPRVRLNNEQFF,TGCAGTGCTAGCCCAAGAGTTAGATTAAACAATGAGCAGTTCTTC,TRBV20-1,TRBJ2-1,few,NA
CASGAMTLDEQFF,TGTGCCAGCGGGGCAATGACCTTGGATGAGCAGTTCTTC,TRBV27,TRBJ2-1,NA,NA
CASSDQGYEQYF,TGCGCCAGCAGTGATCAGGGCTACGAGCAGTACTTC,TRBV10-1,TRBJ2-7,many,NA
CASSLSPRAGQETQYF,TGTGCCAGCAGTTTATCCCCCCGGGCCGGCCAAGAGACCCAGTACTTC,TRBV28,TRBJ2-5,few,NA
CSATMEWSNSPLHF,TGCAGTGCAACGATGGAGTGGTCTAATTCACCCCTCCACTTT,TRBV20-1,TRBJ1-6,many,NA
CASSHRALTYEQYF,TGTGCCAGCAGCCACCGGGCTTTAACCTACGAGCAGTACTTC,TRBV27,TRBJ2-7,many,NA
CASSPISGQDNEQFF,TGTGCCAGCAGCCCAATCTCGGGACAGGACAATGAGCAGTTCTTC,TRBV14,TRBJ2-1,NA,TRBD1
CASSVDSSSYNEQFF,TGCGCCAGCAGCGTGGACAGTAGCTCCTACAATGAGCAGTTCTTC,TRBV5-1,TRBJ2-1,NA,NA
CASNGGGEQFF,TGTGCCAGCAATGGAGGCGGGGAGCAGTTCTTC,TRBV27,TRBJ2-1,NA,NA
CASSHPGLQDGTQYF,TGTGCCAGCAGCCATCCGGGACTACAAGATGGGACCCAGTACTTC,TRBV7-9,TRBJ2-5,NA,TRBD2
CASSEWAGTFTEGYYEQYF,TGTGCCAGCAGTGAATGGGCGGGTACCTTCACGGAGGGGTACTACGAGCAGTACTTC,TRBV2,TRBJ2-7,many,NA
CASSLAPPLAGGLNEQFF,TGTGCCAGCAGCTTAGCCCCACCGCTAGCGGGGGGGCTCAATGAGCAGTTCTTC,TRBV7-6,TRBJ2-1,few,TRBD2
CASSLSAGGAEQYF,TGTGCCAGCAGCTTATCGGCGGGAGGAGCCGAGCAGTACTTC,TRBV7-8,TRBJ2-7,few,TRBD2